The 21 T cell receptor beta chains below come from one sample, sequenced in a study of blood T cell repertoires in COVID-19. Repertoires were generated with immunoSEQ multiplex PCR, while TCRdb's copy carries only in-frame clones and drops some. The sample yields roughly 230,000 clones, 89% seen once. Sequenced sample: peripheral blood. The receptors were gathered from a woman aged 40 to 50 who had recovered from COVID-19.

This rearrangement joins TRBV13 to TRBJ2-2, with 9 nucleotides matching TRBD1. Germline loops: CDR1 PRHDT, CDR2 FYEKMQ (reference sequence). With V trimmed by 5 bases and J by 3 bases, 7 bases remained unmatched. The CDR3 length is 16 residues. The CDR3, as DNA: TGTGCCAGCAGCGAGTCCGGGACAGGGTACACCGGGGAGCTGTTTTTT. Translating gives CASSESGTGYTGELFF.

The V and J genes are TRBV6-5 and TRBJ1-1, with a possible D match to TRBD1 (6 bases). The CDR3 has 13 amino acids. Trimming cost V 8 bases and J 4 bases, with 14 bases left between them. Germline V CDR1 and CDR2: MNHEY, SVGAGI. CDR3: CASGRQVRTEAFF. The CDR3 bases are TGTGCCAGCGGCAGACAGGTTCGCACTGAAGCTTTCTTT.

The chain couples TRBV10-3 to TRBJ1-1; D ambiguous. Trimming cost V 0 bases and J 7 bases, with 12 bases left between them. The CDR3 consists of 14 residues. The germline V gene has CDR1 ENHRY and CDR2 SYGVKD. The CDR3, as DNA: TGTGCCATCAGTGAGTCGAGGATGGAGGGTGAAGCTTTCTTT. The encoded protein is CAISESRMEGEAFF.

The count of this clone is one. This chain links TRBV15 with TRBJ1-4, with TRBD1 identical over 11 bases. The CDR3 is 15 residues long. V lost 3 bases, J lost 7 bases, and 4 bases stayed unmatched. Germline assignment: CDR1 LNHNV and CDR2 YYDKDF (reference sequence). The CDR3 nucleotides read TGTGCCACCAGCAGGGACAGGGGGCTAAGTGAAAAACTGTTTTTT. Residues: CATSRDRGLSEKLFF.

The chain recombines TRBV2 with TRBJ2-1; D gene ambiguous. CDR3 length: 13 amino acids. The germline CDR1 and CDR2 sequences are SNHLY and FYNNEI. V lost 3 bases and J lost 8, with 11 bases in between. CDR3 coding DNA: TGTGCCAGCAGTGAGGTCCTAGTAGATGAGCAGTTCTTC. Translating it yields CASSEVLVDEQFF.

The chain links TRBV28 to TRBJ2-7; perhaps TRBD1 as D (6 bases). Germline CDR1 is MDHEN and CDR2 is SYDVKM. V lost 4 bases, J lost 2 bases, and 9 bases lay in between. The CDR3 is 13 amino acids. CDR3 sequence reads: CASSSRTAYEQYF. As DNA, the CDR3 is TGTGCCAGCAGTTCCCGGACAGCCTACGAGCAGTACTTC. The full variable domain, completed using reference TRBV28 and TRBJ2-7, is DVKVTQSSRYLVKRTGEKVFLECVQDMDHENMFWYRQDPGLGLRLIYFSYDVKMKEKGDIPEGYSVSREKKERFSLILESASTNQTSMYLCASSSRTAYEQYFGPGTRLTVT.

The chain couples TRBV7-9 to TRBJ1-5; D is undetermined. V was clipped by 4 bases and J by 2 bases, with 15 bases between them. Germline assignment: CDR1 SEHNR and CDR2 FQNEAQ (reference sequence). The CDR3 has 16 residues. This chain's CDR3 is CASSSGVWEGNQPQHF. The CDR3 DNA reads as TGTGCCAGCAGCTCGGGAGTCTGGGAAGGCAATCAGCCCCAGCATTTT. Complete variable domain (other parts from reference TRBV7-9 and TRBJ1-5): DTGVSQNPRHKITKRGQNVTFRCDPISEHNRLYWYRQTLGQGPEFLTYFQNEAQLEKSRLLSDRFSAERPKGSFSTLEIQRTEQGDSAMYLCASSSGVWEGNQPQHFGDGTRLSIL.

The chain couples TRBV18 to TRBJ2-1, with a possible D match to TRBD2 (6 bases). The CDR3 is made up of 15 amino acids. V was cut by 0 bases and J by 12 bases, with 18 bases left in between. Germline V lookup: CDR1 KGHSH, CDR2 LQKENI. CDR3 amino acids: CASSPPNTQTSLQFF. The CDR3 DNA sequence: TGTGCCAGCTCACCACCGAACACTCAGACTAGTTTGCAGTTCTTC.

This clone was seen only once. J is TRBJ2-6 and V is TRBV20-1; 7 bases match TRBD2. Germline-derived CDR1 and CDR2 are DFQATT and SNEGSKA (reference sequence). The CDR3 sequence is 17 residues long. Trimming took 3 bases from V and 0 from J; bases not matched to a gene: 8. CDR3 sequence (DNA): TGCAGTGCTAGTTCGCTAGCGGATCTCTCTGGGGCCAACGTCCTGACTTTC. Amino acid sequence: CSASSLADLSGANVLTF.

To note about this clone: The junction departs from the called germline gene at one end, perhaps through a read error. The chain employs TRBV5-4 and TRBJ1-1; 8 bases line up with TRBD1. This CDR3 is 12 amino acids long. CDR1 and CDR2 from the germline V gene are SGHNT and YYREEE (reference sequence). The CDR3 protein is CASSLEQGARNF. DNA of the CDR3: TGTGCCAGCAGCTTGGAGCAGGGGGCACGGAACTTT.

The V and J genes are TRBV3-1 (or the pseudogene TRBV3-2) and TRBJ2-5, with 8 bases matching TRBD2. After removal of 5 bases from V and 5 bases from J, the junction contained 7 bases not matched to a gene. CDR1 is LGHDT, CDR2 YNNKEL, per germline (reference sequence). This CDR3 spans 14 amino acids. Here the CDR3 reads CASSTGGGLETQYF. The CDR3 DNA reads TGTGCCAGCAGCACCGGGGGGGGCCTTGAGACCCAGTACTTC.

The CDR3 nucleotides are TGTGCCAGCAGCTCAGGCGGGGAAAAACTGTTTTTT. Residues: CASSSGGEKLFF. This chain connects TRBV3-1 (or the pseudogene TRBV3-2) to TRBJ1-4; D unresolved. The germline CDR1 and CDR2 sequences are LGHDT and YNNKEL (reference sequence). This CDR3 spans 12 amino acids. Trimming cost V 5 bases and J 8 bases, with 9 bases left between them.

The chain links TRBV28 to TRBJ2-3; maybe TRBD2 (6 bases). Germline values: CDR1 MDHEN, CDR2 SYDVKM. The CDR3 has 13 amino acids. V lost 5 bases and J lost 9, with 15 bases in between. The CDR3 is CASSLGLPPTQYF. The CDR3 DNA reads as TGTGCCAGCAGTCTGGGACTCCCGCCGACGCAGTATTTT.

J is TRBJ1-3 and V is TRBV11-2; D is ambiguous. V dropped 3 bases and J dropped 0 bases, with 6 bases sitting between them. The CDR3 sequence is 14 residues long. CDR1 and CDR2 (germline): SGHAT, FQNNGV. The CDR3 sequence: CASSFGSSGNTIYF. CDR3 DNA sequence: TGTGCCAGCAGCTTCGGGAGCTCTGGAAACACCATATATTTT. The variable domain in full, completed from reference TRBV11-2 and TRBJ1-3, reads EAGVAQSPRYKIIEKRQSVAFWCNPISGHATLYWYQQILGQGPKLLIQFQNNGVVDDSQLPKDRFSAERLKGVDSTLKIQPAKLEDSAVYLCASSFGSSGNTIYFGEGSWLTVV.

This clone was seen only once. The rearrangement joins TRBV2 to TRBJ2-1; D uncertain. The germline V and J ends were trimmed by 6 bases and 2 bases, with 11 bases remaining between them. The CDR3 loop spans 14 amino acids. Germline V gene lookup returns CDR1 SNHLY and CDR2 FYNNEI. CDR3 region: CASSDSSPYNEQFF. CDR3 coding DNA: TGTGCCAGCAGCGACTCGTCCCCCTACAATGAGCAGTTCTTC.

The genes are TRBV29-1 and TRBJ2-3; no definite D call. CDR3 length: 11 residues. V was clipped by 7 bases and J by 6 bases, with 11 bases between them. The germline gives CDR1 SQVTM, CDR2 ANQGSEA. CDR3: CSAHYRDTQYF. DNA for the CDR3: TGCAGCGCCCACTATAGGGATACGCAGTATTTT.

This chain connects TRBV6-5 to TRBJ2-7; 9 nucleotides agree with TRBD1. The CDR3 sequence is 15 residues long. V trimming: 1 base; J trimming: 2 bases; junction bases outside the gene matches: 3. Germline CDR1 is MNHEY and CDR2 is SVGAGI. CDR3 coding DNA: TGTGCCAGCAGTTACTTGGACAGGGGAACCTACGAGCAGTACTTC. Translated, it gives CASSYLDRGTYEQYF.

The chain has TRBV6-2 or TRBV6-3 and TRBJ1-6; 7 positions agree with TRBD1. The junction had 6 bases not matched to a gene; V was cut back by 6 bases and J by 7 bases. From germline, CDR1 is MNHEY and CDR2 SVGEGT. The CDR3 contains 14 residues. The CDR3: CASSRDRANSPLHF. The CDR3 DNA reads TGTGCCAGCAGCCGAGACAGGGCAAATTCACCCCTCCACTTT.

The chain employs TRBV4-1 and TRBJ1-6; the D gene is possibly TRBD1 (5 bases). V was shortened by 0 bases and J by 10 bases, with 7 bases between the two germline ends. The CDR3 consists of 13 residues. The germline V gene encodes CDR1 MGHRA and CDR2 YSYEKL. The CDR3 bases are TGCGCCAGCAGCCAAGATCGGGGGTCACCCCTCCACTTT. As protein: CASSQDRGSPLHF.

The gene calls are TRBV27 and TRBJ2-7; the D is unclear. The CDR3 length is 15 residues. Per germline, CDR1 MNHEY and CDR2 SMNVEV (reference sequence). The ends were cut back, 3 bases at V and 0 bases at J, with 12 bases in the middle. CDR3 loop: CASSLVPPSSYEQYV. The CDR3 nucleotides are TGTGCCAGCAGTTTGGTCCCCCCGAGCTCCTACGAGCAGTACGTC.

This chain joins TRBV30 and TRBJ2-1; D is possibly TRBD2 (5 bases). The V end was cut by 2 bases, the J end by 15 bases, with 20 bases between. CDR1 and CDR2 (germline): GTSNPN, SVGIG (reference sequence). CDR3 length equals 13 residues. The CDR3 coding sequence is TGTGCCTGGAGTTACCCCTTGAGGGAGAGGTGGTTCTTC. Its translation: CAWSYPLRERWFF.